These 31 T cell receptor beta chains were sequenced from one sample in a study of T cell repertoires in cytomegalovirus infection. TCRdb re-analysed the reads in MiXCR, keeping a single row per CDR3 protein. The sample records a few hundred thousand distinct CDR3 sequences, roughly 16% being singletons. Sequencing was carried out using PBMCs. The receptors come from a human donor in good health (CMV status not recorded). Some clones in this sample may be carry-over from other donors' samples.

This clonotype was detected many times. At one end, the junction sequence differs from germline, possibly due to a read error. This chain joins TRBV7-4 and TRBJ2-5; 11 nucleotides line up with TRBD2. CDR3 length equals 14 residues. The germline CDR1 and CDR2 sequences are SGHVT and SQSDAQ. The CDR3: CASSVAGGLETQYF. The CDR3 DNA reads TGTGCCAGCAGCGTAGCGGGGGGGCTCGAGACCCAGTACTTC.

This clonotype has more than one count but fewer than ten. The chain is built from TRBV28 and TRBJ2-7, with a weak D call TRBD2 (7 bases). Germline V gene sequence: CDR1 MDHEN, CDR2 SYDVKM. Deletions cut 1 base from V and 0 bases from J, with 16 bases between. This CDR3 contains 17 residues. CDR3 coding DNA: TGTGCCAGCAGTTTATTGGGGGCGGGGGTTTCCTCCTACGAGCAGTACTTC. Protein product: CASSLLGAGVSSYEQYF.

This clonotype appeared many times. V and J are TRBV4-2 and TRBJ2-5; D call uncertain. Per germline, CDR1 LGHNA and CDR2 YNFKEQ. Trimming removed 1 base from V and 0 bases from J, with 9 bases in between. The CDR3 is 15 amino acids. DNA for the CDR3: TGTGCCAGCAGCCAAGTTTTTGGCTACCAAGAGACCCAGTACTTC. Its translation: CASSQVFGYQETQYF.

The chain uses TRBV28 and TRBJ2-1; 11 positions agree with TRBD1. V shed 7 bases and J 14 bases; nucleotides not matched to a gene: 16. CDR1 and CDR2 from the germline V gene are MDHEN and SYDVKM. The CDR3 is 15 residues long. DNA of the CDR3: TGTGCCAGCAAGGGCATGGGGACAGGGGGAATTACGGAGTTCTTC. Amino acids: CASKGMGTGGITEFF.

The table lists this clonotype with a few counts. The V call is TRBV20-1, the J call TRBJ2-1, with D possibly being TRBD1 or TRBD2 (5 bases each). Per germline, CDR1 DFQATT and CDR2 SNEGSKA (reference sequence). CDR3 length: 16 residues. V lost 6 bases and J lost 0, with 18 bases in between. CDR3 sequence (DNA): TGCAGTGCCACTGGGACCTTCTTTAACTCCTACAATGAGCAGTTCTTC. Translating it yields CSATGTFFNSYNEQFF.

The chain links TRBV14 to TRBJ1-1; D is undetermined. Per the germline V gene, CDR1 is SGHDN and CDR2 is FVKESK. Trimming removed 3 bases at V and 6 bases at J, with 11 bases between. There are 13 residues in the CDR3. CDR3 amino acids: CASSHPLSSEAFF. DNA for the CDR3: TGTGCCAGCAGCCACCCACTATCATCTGAAGCTTTCTTT. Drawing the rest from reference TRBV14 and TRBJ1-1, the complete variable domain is EAGVTQFPSHSVIEKGQTVTLRCDPISGHDNLYWYRRVMGKEIKFLLHFVKESKQDESGMPNNRFLAERTGGTYSTLKVQPAELEDSGVYFCASSHPLSSEAFFGQGTRLTVV.

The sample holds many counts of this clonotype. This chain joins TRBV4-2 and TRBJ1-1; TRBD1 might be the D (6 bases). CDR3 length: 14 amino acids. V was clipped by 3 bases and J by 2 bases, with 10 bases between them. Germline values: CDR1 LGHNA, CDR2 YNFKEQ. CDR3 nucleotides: TGTGCCAGCAGCCATCCGACAGGAAACACTGAAGCTTTCTTT. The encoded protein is CASSHPTGNTEAFF.

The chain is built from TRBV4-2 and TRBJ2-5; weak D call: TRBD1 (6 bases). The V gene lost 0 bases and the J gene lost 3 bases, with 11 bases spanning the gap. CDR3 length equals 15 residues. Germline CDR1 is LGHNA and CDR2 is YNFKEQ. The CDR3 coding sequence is TGTGCCAGCAGCCAAGACCTGGCAGGGGAAGAGACCCAGTACTTC. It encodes CASSQDLAGEETQYF.

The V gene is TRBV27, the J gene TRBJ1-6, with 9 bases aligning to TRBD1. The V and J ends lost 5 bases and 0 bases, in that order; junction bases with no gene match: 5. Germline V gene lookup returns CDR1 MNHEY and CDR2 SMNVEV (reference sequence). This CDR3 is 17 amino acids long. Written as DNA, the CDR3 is TGTGCCAGCAGTCCGGGGACAGGGAGCTCCTATAATTCACCCCTCCACTTT. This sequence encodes CASSPGTGSSYNSPLHF.

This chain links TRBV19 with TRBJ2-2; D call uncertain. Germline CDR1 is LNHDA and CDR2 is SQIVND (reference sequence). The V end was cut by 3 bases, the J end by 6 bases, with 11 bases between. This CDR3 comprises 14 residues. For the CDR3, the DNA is TGTGCCAGTAGTATCGCCGGGCAGGCCGGGGAGCTGTTTTTT. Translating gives CASSIAGQAGELFF.

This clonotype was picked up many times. The CDR3 DNA follows: TGTGCCAGCAGCCGTCCCGCCGGGACCCCTCAGGGATCACCCCTCCACTTT. It yields the protein CASSRPAGTPQGSPLHF. V and J are TRBV7-2 and TRBJ1-6; maybe TRBD1 (5 bases). V was trimmed by 5 bases and J by 10 bases, leaving 24 bases between them. CDR1 and CDR2 from the germline V gene are SGHTA and FQGNSA. CDR3 length: 17 amino acids.

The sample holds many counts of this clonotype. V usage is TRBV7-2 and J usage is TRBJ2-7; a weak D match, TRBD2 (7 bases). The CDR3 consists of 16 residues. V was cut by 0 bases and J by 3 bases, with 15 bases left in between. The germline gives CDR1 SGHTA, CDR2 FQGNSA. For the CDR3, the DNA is TGTGCCAGCAGCTTAGCGCGTGCAGGGGAGGGCTACGAGCAGTACTTC. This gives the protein CASSLARAGEGYEQYF.

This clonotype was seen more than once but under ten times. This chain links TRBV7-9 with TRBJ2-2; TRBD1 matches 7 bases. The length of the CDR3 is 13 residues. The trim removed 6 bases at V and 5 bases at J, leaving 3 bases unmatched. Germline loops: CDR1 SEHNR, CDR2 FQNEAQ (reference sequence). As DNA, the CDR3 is TGTGCCAGCAGGGAACAGGGGACCGGGGAGCTGTTTTTT. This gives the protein CASREQGTGELFF.

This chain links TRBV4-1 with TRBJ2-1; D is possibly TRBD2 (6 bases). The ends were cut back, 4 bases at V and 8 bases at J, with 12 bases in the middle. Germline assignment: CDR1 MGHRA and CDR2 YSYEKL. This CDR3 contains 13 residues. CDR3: CASSPGTRDEQFF. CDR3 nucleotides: TGCGCCAGCAGCCCCGGGACTCGGGATGAGCAGTTCTTC.

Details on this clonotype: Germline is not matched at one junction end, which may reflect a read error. The CDR3 DNA reads as TGTGCCAGCAGTTATCCCGGGACAGGCGGGGACCAAGAGACCCAGTACTTT. Protein sequence: CASSYPGTGGDQETQYF. J is TRBJ2-5 and V is TRBV6-6, with TRBD1 matching 8 bases. CDR3 length equals 17 residues. From germline, CDR1 is MNHNY and CDR2 SVGAGI (reference sequence).

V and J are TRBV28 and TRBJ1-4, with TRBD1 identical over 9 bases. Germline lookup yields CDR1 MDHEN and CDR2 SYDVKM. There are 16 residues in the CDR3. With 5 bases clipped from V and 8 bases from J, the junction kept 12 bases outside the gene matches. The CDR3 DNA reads TGTGCCAGCAGTCCTCTCGCCGGGACAGGGTACGAAAAACTGTTTTTT. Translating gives CASSPLAGTGYEKLFF.

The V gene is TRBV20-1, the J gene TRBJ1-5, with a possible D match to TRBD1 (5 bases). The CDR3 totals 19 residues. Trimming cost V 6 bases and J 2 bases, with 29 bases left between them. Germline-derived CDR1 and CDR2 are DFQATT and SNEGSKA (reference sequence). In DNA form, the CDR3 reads TGCAGTGCCGAAGGGGTACGTTGGGGCATTGGATATGGCAATCAGCCCCAGCATTTT. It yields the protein CSAEGVRWGIGYGNQPQHF.

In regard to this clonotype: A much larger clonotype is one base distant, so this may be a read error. The CDR3 DNA follows: TGTGCCAGCAGTGTAAGGGGGGGCGGCAATCAGCCCCAGCATTTT. Protein product: CASSVRGGGNQPQHF. This chain uses TRBV12-3 or TRBV12-4 with TRBJ1-5; D perhaps matches TRBD1 (6 bases). This CDR3 is 15 amino acids long. Trimming removed 5 bases at V and 2 bases at J, with 13 bases between.

In DNA form, the CDR3 reads TGCAGTGCTAGCCACCTCAATTACAATGAGCAGTTCTTC. This gives the protein CSASHLNYNEQFF. The chain is built from TRBV20-1 and TRBJ2-1; D call uncertain. In germline, CDR1 is DFQATT, CDR2 SNEGSKA (reference sequence). The germline V and J ends were trimmed by 3 bases and 4 bases, with 10 bases remaining between them. The CDR3 extends over 13 amino acids.

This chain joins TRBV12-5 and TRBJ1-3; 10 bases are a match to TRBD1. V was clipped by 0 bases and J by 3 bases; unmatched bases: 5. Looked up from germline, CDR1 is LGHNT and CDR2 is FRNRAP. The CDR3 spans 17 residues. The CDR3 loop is CASGLVRTGGIGNTIYF. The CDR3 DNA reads TGTGCTAGTGGTTTGGTCCGGACAGGGGGTATTGGAAACACCATATATTTT.

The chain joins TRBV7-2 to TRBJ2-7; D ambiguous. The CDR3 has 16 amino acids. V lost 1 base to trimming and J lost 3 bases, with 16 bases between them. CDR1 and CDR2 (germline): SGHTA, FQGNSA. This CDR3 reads CASSLGSPANNYEQYF. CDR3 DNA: TGTGCCAGCAGCTTAGGGTCCCCAGCAAATAACTACGAGCAGTACTTC.

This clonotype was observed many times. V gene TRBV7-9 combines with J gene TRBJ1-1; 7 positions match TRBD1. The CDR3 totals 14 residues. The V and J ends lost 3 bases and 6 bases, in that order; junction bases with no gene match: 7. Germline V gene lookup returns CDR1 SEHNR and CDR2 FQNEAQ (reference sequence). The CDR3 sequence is CASSFRQGSSEAFF. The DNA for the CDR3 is TGTGCCAGCAGCTTTAGACAGGGTAGCTCTGAAGCTTTCTTT.

The CDR3 nucleotides read TGTGCCAGCAGCCCACCCGGGCGCCCCTACGAGCAGTACTTC. Translation gives CASSPPGRPYEQYF. V gene TRBV7-9 combines with J gene TRBJ2-7; D unresolved. V gave up 5 bases and J gave up 2 bases, with 13 bases separating them. CDR3 length: 14 residues. Germline CDR1 SEHNR, CDR2 FQNEAQ (reference sequence).

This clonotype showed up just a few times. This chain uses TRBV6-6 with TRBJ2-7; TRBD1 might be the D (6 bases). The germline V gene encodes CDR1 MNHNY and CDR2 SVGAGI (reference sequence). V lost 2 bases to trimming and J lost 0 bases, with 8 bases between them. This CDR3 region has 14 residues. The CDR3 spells CASSYTRGSYEQYF. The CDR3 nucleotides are TGTGCCAGCAGTTACACCAGGGGCTCCTACGAGCAGTACTTC.

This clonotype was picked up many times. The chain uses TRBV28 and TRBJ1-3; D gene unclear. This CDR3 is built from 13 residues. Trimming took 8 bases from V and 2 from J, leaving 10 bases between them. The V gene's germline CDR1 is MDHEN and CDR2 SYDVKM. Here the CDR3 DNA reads TGTGCCAGCGGACGGGGAACTGGAAACACCATATATTTT. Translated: CASGRGTGNTIYF.

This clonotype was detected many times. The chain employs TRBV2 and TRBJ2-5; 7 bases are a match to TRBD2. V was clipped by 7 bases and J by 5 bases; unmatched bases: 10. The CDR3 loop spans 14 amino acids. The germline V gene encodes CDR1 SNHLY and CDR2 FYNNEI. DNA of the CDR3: TGTGCCAGCACTCCCACGATGGGGGGGGAGACCCAGTACTTC. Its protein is CASTPTMGGETQYF. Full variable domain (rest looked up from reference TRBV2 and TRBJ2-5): EPEVTQTPSHQVTQMGQEVILRCVPISNHLYFYWYRQILGQKVEFLVSFYNNEISEKSEIFDDQFSVERPDGSNFTLKIRSTKLEDSAMYFCASTPTMGGETQYFGPGTRLLVL.

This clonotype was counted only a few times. For the CDR3, the DNA is TGTGCCAGCAGTCCACTGACGGCGCGTTCCTATAATTCACCCCTCCACTTT. Amino acids: CASSPLTARSYNSPLHF. The rearrangement joins TRBV27 to TRBJ1-6; no clear D. This CDR3 has 17 residues. V lost 5 bases and J 1 base, leaving 15 bases between the germline ends. The germline V gene encodes CDR1 MNHEY and CDR2 SMNVEV (reference sequence).

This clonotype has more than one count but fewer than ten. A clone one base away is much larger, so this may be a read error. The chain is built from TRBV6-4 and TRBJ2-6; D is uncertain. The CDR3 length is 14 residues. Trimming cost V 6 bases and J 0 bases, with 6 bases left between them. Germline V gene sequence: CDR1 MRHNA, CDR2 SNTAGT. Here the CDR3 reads CASRSDSGANVLTF. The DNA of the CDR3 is TGTGCCAGCAGATCGGACTCTGGGGCCAACGTCCTGACTTTC.

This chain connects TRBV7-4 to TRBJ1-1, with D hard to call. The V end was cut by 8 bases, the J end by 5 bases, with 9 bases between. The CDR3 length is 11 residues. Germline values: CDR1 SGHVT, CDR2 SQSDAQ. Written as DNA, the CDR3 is TGTGCCAGCGAGAGGTGGACTGAAGCTTTCTTT. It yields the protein CASERWTEAFF.

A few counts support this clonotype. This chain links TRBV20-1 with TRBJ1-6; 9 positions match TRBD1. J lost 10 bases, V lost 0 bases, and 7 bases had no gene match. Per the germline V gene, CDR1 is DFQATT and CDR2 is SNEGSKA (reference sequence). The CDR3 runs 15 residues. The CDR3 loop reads CSARDLRTGDSPLHF. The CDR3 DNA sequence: TGCAGTGCTAGAGATCTTCGGACAGGGGACTCACCCCTCCACTTT.

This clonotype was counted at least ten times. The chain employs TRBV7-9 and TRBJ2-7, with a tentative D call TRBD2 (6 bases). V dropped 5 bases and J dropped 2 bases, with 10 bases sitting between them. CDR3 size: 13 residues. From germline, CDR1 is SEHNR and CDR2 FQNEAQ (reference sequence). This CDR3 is CASSPRGTYEQYF. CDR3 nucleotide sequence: TGTGCCAGCAGCCCACGGGGGACCTACGAGCAGTACTTC.